This T cell receptor beta chain was sequenced during a study of cytotoxic CD8 clonotypes in ibrutinib-treated CLL. Whole-study context: After median approximately 74 months, around 14 stayed in remission, approximately twelve progressed; responses roughly 25 partial, 2 complete. Study-wide points: Patients showed higher baseline clonality than age-matched healthy donors, and it tracked circulating CD8+ T-cell counts.

This clone was seen at least ten times. The antigen is not known. The authors obtained roughly 1.8 micrograms of genomic DNA from cryopreserved PBMCs for TCR beta libraries. This table comes from immunoSEQ multiplex PCR, and its TCRdb copy is limited to in-frame clones, with some not included. Here the sample spans 55,000 to 80,000 clones, approximately 57% being singletons. The CDR3 sequence is 14 residues long. V was cut by 3 bases and J by 6 bases, with 10 bases left in between. Germline values: CDR1 SGHRS, CDR2 YFSETQ. This TCR derives from a human donor with chronic lymphocytic leukemia. The sequenced sample was PBMCs, obtained after 12 months of ibrutinib treatment. The chain has TRBV5-1 and TRBJ1-6, with a tentative D call TRBD1 (6 bases). The CDR3 region is CASSSFRGNSPLHF. CDR3 DNA: TGCGCCAGCAGCTCCTTCAGGGGTAATTCACCCCTCCACTTT. The variable domain in full, completed from reference TRBV5-1 and TRBJ1-6, reads KAGVTQTPRYLIKTRGQQVTLSCSPISGHRSVSWYQQTPGQGLQFLFEYFSETQRNKGNFPGRFSGRQFSNSRSEMNVSTLELGDSALYLCASSSFRGNSPLHFGNGTRLTVT.